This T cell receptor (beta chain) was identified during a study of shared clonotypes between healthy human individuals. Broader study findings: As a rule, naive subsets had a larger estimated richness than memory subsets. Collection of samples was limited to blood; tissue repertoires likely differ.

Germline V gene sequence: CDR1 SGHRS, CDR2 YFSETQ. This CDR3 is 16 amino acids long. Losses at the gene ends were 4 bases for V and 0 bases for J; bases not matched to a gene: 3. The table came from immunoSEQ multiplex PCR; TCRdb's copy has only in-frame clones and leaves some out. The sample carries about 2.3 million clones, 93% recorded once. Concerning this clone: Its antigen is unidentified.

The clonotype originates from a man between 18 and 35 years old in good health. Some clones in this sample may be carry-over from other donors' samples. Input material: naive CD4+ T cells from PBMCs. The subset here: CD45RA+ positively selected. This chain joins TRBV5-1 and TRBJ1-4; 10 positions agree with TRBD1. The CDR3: CASSVGQGATNEKLFF. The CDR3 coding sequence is TGCGCCAGCAGCGTTGGACAGGGGGCAACTAATGAAAAACTGTTTTTT. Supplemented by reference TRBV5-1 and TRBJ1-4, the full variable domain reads KAGVTQTPRYLIKTRGQQVTLSCSPISGHRSVSWYQQTPGQGLQFLFEYFSETQRNKGNFPGRFSGRQFSNSRSEMNVSTLELGDSALYLCASSVGQGATNEKLFFGSGTQLSVL.